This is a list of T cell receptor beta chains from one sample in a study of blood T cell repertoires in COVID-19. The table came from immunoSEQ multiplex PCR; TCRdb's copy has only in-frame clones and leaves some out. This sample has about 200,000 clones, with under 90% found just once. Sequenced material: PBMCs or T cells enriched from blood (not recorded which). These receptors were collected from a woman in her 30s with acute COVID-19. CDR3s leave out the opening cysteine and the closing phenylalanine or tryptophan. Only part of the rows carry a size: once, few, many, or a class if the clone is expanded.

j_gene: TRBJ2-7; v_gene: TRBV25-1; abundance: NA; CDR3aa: ASSRGRGRTNYEQY
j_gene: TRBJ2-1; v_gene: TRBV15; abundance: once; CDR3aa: ATSSPLVTGVLNEQF
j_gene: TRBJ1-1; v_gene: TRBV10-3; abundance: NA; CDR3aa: AISSDRAETNTEAF
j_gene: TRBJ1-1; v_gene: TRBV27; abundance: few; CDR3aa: ASSPSLNTEAF
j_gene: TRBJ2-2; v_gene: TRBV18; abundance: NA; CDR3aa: ASSPRTGATGELF
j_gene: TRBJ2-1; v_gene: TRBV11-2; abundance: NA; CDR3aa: ASSPRQWGEQF
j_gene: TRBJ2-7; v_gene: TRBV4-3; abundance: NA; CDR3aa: ASSLGQGANEQY
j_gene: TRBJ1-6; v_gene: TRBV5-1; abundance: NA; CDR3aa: ASSPRVEGSPLH
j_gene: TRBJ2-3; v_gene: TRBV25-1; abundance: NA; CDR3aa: ASSGTRGSGGVTDTQY
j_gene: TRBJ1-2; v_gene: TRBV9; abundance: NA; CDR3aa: ASSVSSRNGVSYGYT
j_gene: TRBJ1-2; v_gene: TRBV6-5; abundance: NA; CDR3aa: ASSYQAQDYGYT
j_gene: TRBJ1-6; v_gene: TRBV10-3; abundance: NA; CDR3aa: AISESGRGGNSPLH
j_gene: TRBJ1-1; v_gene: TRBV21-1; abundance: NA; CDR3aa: ASSATGGDTEAF
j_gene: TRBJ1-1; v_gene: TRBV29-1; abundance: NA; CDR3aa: SAQGQGTEAF
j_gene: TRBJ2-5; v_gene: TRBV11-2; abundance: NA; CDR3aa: ASSLEAQGLRKTQY
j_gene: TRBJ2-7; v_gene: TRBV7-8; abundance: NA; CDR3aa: ASSRGLAGGSYEQY
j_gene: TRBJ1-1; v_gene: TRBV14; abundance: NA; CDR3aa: ASSQGRGGYTEAF
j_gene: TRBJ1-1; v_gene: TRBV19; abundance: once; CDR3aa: ASSIGNMNTEAF
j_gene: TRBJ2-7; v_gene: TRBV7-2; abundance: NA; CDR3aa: ASSREIVAEQY
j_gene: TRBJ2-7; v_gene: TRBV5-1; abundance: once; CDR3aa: ASSNGQGLIYEQY
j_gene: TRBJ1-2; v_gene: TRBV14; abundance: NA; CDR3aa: ASSQEVDRANYGYT
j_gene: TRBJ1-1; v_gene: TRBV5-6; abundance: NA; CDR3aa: ASSSRDRKAF
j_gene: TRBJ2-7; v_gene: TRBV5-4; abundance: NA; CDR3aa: ASKPGGASDYEQY
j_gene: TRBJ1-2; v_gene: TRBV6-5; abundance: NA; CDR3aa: ASSLTGSARGYT
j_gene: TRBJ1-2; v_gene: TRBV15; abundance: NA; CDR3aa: ATSRDRDPRTGYT
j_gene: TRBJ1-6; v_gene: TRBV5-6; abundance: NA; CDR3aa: ASSLAQGADNSPLH
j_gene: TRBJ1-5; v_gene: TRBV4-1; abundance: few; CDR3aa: ASSQDDRVNQPQH
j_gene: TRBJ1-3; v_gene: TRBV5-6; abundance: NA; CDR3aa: ASSLTTAEFSGNTIY
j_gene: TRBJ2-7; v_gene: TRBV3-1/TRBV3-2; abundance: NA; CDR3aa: ASSRGGQVGISYEQY
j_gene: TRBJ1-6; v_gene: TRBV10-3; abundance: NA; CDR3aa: AISGTPLGSYNSPLH
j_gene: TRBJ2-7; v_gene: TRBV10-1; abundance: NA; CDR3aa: ASSGGDSYEQY
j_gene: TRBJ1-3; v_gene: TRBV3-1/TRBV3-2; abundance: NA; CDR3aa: ASSQGRSSGNTIY
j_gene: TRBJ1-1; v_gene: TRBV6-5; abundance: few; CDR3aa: ASRSGWTEAF
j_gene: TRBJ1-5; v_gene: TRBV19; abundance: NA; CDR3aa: ASSMGQNYQPQH
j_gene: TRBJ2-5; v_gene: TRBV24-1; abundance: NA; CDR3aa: ATSNLGQGEYQETQY
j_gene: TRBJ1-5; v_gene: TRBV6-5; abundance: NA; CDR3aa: ASRQSTGLYQPQH
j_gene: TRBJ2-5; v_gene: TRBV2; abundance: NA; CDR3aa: ASTYTPPGTQY
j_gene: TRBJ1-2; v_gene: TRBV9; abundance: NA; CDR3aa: ASSATGTDDGYT
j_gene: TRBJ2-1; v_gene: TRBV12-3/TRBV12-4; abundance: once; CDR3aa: ASSTLGFEQF